This T cell receptor (beta chain) was identified in a study of cytomegalovirus exposure and HLA in healthy donors. Points from the study as a whole: What TCR beta sequences reportedly achieved was accurate prediction of HLA-A and HLA-B alleles in most subjects. A list of more than 150 TCR beta chains associated with cytomegalovirus was given.

Primers: 60 Vbeta forward and 13 Jbeta reverse. Measured with immunoSEQ multiplex PCR; TCRdb has only the in-frame clones, and not every one. The sample holds about 180,000 clones, about 80% seen once. As for this clone: Its antigen remains unknown.

CDR3 length: 13 amino acids. V trimming: 2 bases; J trimming: 7 bases; junction bases outside the gene matches: 3. CDR1 SGHAT and CDR2 FQNNGV come from the germline V gene. This clonotype was obtained from a man aged 35 to 55 in good health and CMV-seronegative. Sequencing input: PBMCs. The rearrangement uses TRBV11-2 and TRBJ1-2, with TRBD1 matching over 8 bases. This CDR3 reads CASSLTGGGGYTF. DNA of the CDR3: TGTGCCAGCAGCTTAACAGGGGGGGGTGGCTACACCTTC.